These 9 T cell receptor beta chains share one sample of origin, sequenced in a study of blood T cells in healthy people across ages. A second PCR, run for roughly 7 to 12 cycles, used a sample-barcoded 5' primer plus a J-beta primer mix. TCRdb analysed the 5' RACE reads with MiXCR anew, one entry per CDR3 protein. The data show about 560,000 distinct CDR3 sequences, with about 29% seen just once and roughly 3.5% held by the top ten. This same sample was also part of a study on T cells of mothers and their children.

Input material: blood. Receptors originate from a boy aged 2-15 years in good health.

The chain joins TRBV7-9 to TRBJ2-1; TRBD1 aligns across 9 bases. Trimming took 5 bases from V and 6 from J; bases not matched to a gene: 8. Per germline, CDR1 SEHNR and CDR2 FQNEAQ (reference sequence). CDR3 length: 15 amino acids. DNA of the CDR3: TGTGCCAGCAGCATCGGGACAGGGAAGGTCAATGAGCAGTTCTTC. Translation gives CASSIGTGKVNEQFF. The full variable domain, with the rest looked up from reference TRBV7-9 and TRBJ2-1, is DTGVSQNPRHKITKRGQNVTFRCDPISEHNRLYWYRQTLGQGPEFLTYFQNEAQLEKSRLLSDRFSAERPKGSFSTLEIQRTEQGDSAMYLCASSIGTGKVNEQFFGPGTRLTVL.

This clonotype was detected only a few times. The rearrangement uses TRBV11-2 and TRBJ2-2; D assignment may be TRBD1 or TRBD2 (5 bases each). With 3 bases removed from V and 6 bases from J, the gap between germline ends came to 14 bases. CDR3 length equals 15 residues. CDR1 is SGHAT and CDR2 is FQNNGV in the germline V gene. CDR3 bases: TGTGCCAGCAGCTTGGGCTTTAGAGGGGCCGGGGAGCTGTTTTTT. This sequence encodes CASSLGFRGAGELFF.

This clonotype was counted only a few times. In DNA, the CDR3 is TGTGCCAGCAGTTACTCAGGGACTAGCTCAGGCCAGTACTTC. This gives the protein CASSYSGTSSGQYF. The gene calls are TRBV6-5 and TRBJ2-5; 9 nucleotides line up with TRBD2. The CDR3 totals 14 residues. Unmatched junction bases numbered 6, after V lost 0 bases and J lost 10 bases. Germline values: CDR1 MNHEY, CDR2 SVGAGI.

In its sample, this clonotype was seen once. This chain links TRBV9 with TRBJ1-2; TRBD1 aligns across 7 bases. V trimming: 3 bases; J trimming: 4 bases; junction bases outside the gene matches: 9. Germline V gene lookup returns CDR1 SGDLS and CDR2 YYNGEE. The CDR3 runs 15 residues. CDR3 nucleotide sequence: TGTGCCAGCAGCGCACAGGACAGGCCCCGCTATGGCTACACCTTC. It is translated as CASSAQDRPRYGYTF.

A few counts support this clonotype. This rearrangement joins TRBV20-1 to TRBJ1-4; D possibly corresponds to TRBD1 (6 bases). Looked up from germline, CDR1 is DFQATT and CDR2 is SNEGSKA (reference sequence). This CDR3 contains 13 residues. V dropped 5 bases and J dropped 7 bases, with 14 bases sitting between them. CDR3 sequence (DNA): TGCAGTGCTCACCAGGGGAGAGGTGAAAAACTGTTTTTT. This encodes CSAHQGRGEKLFF.

This chain links TRBV7-2 with TRBJ2-7; possibly TRBD2 for D (5 bases). Germline V gene lookup returns CDR1 SGHTA and CDR2 FQGNSA. This CDR3 region has 13 residues. V lost 5 bases and J 4 bases, leaving 12 bases between the germline ends. CDR3 nucleotides: TGTGCCAGCAGCCAGTACCGGGAATACGAGCAGTACTTC. Its protein product is CASSQYREYEQYF.

The V call is TRBV20-1, the J call TRBJ1-2; D unclear. This CDR3 is built from 11 residues. Germline V lookup: CDR1 DFQATT, CDR2 SNEGSKA (reference sequence). CDR3 in amino acids: CVPNINYGYTF. In DNA form, the CDR3 reads TGCGTGCCGAACATTAACTATGGCTACACCTTC.

The V gene is TRBV20-1, the J gene TRBJ2-5, with TRBD2 matching over 7 bases. Germline V gives CDR1 DFQATT, CDR2 SNEGSKA (reference sequence). The junction had 2 bases not matched to a gene; V was cut back by 5 bases and J by 2 bases. This CDR3 region has 12 residues. The CDR3 coding sequence is TGCAGTGCTTCTAGCGGACAAGAGACCCAGTACTTC. This gives the protein CSASSGQETQYF.

Here the CDR3 reads CASSFDKTQYF. The CDR3 DNA follows: TGCGCCAGCAGCTTTGACAAGACGCAGTATTTT. The rearrangement joins TRBV5-1 to TRBJ2-3; D unclear. CDR1 SGHRS and CDR2 YFSETQ come from the germline V gene. Trimming left V 2 bases short and J 9 bases short, with 7 bases between. This CDR3 region has 11 residues. The complete variable domain, with remaining parts taken from reference TRBV5-1 and TRBJ2-3, reads KAGVTQTPRYLIKTRGQQVTLSCSPISGHRSVSWYQQTPGQGLQFLFEYFSETQRNKGNFPGRFSGRQFSNSRSEMNVSTLELGDSALYLCASSFDKTQYFGPGTRLTVL.